Below, 21 T cell receptor beta chains from the same sample are listed, as sequenced in a study of shared clonotypes between healthy human individuals. Measured with immunoSEQ multiplex PCR; TCRdb has only the in-frame clones, and not every one. This table has around 990,000 clones, 77% appearing once. Sequences were obtained from memory CD4+ T cells from PBMCs. As to subset: CD45RA-negative fraction. These receptors all stem from a young man in good health. Some clones in this sample may be carry-over from other donors' samples.

V is TRBV6-6 and J is TRBJ1-2; D might be TRBD1 (6 bases). The CDR3 has 15 amino acids. Trimming pared 5 bases from V and 2 bases from J, leaving 15 bases between. Germline values: CDR1 MNHNY, CDR2 SVGAGI (reference sequence). The CDR3 coding sequence is TGTGCCAGCAGTACAGGGACTCTCTCCAACTATGGCTACACCTTC. This sequence encodes CASSTGTLSNYGYTF.

The genes are TRBV7-2 and TRBJ2-3; perhaps D is TRBD1 or TRBD2 (5 bases each). Germline-derived CDR1 and CDR2 are SGHTA and FQGNSA. With 10 bases removed from V and 2 bases from J, the gap between germline ends came to 16 bases. The CDR3 runs 14 residues. CDR3 sequence: CANSRDGSTDTQYF. CDR3 sequence (DNA): TGTGCCAACTCACGGGACGGCTCCACAGATACGCAGTATTTT.

This clone was seen a handful of times. Other DNA sequences within the sample encode an identical CDR3. The rearrangement joins TRBV28 to TRBJ2-5; D gene unclear. This CDR3 contains 11 residues. Germline values: CDR1 MDHEN, CDR2 SYDVKM. Trimming stripped 2 bases from V and 4 bases from J, with 2 bases between. The CDR3 coding sequence is TGTGCCAGCAGTTTACGAGAGACCCAGTACTTC. This encodes CASSLRETQYF.

The CDR3 is CASSLARGQLSYEQYF. DNA for the CDR3: TGCGCCAGCAGCTTGGCTAGGGGACAGCTGTCCTACGAGCAGTACTTC. The rearrangement joins TRBV5-1 to TRBJ2-7; 7 nucleotides match TRBD1. The CDR3 is 16 amino acids. The V gene end was trimmed by 0 bases and the J gene end by 1 base; junction bases not matched to a gene: 7. Germline CDR1 is SGHRS and CDR2 is YFSETQ.

The CDR3: CASSYEGYSPLHF. DNA for the CDR3: TGTGCCAGCAGTTACGAAGGGTATTCACCCCTCCACTTT. The chain couples TRBV6-5 to TRBJ1-6, with D hard to call. The CDR3 totals 13 residues. Germline loops: CDR1 MNHEY, CDR2 SVGAGI. V was clipped by 2 bases and J by 8 bases, with 7 bases between them.

The chain employs TRBV6-1 and TRBJ1-5; a possible D gene is TRBD1 (5 bases). Germline V gene data show CDR1 as MNHNS and CDR2 as SASEGT. This CDR3 has 14 residues. V gave up 10 bases and J gave up 7 bases, with 20 bases separating them. The CDR3, as DNA: TGTGCCACTGCGGGGCATCAGACGGGACAGCCCCAGCATTTT. It is translated as CATAGHQTGQPQHF.

The chain combines TRBV4-3 with TRBJ2-2; TRBD2 might be the D (5 bases). Looked up from germline, CDR1 is LGHNA and CDR2 is YSLEER. The V end lost 4 bases, the J end lost 7 bases, and 19 bases lay between the germline ends. The CDR3 consists of 16 residues. The CDR3 nucleotides are TGCGCCAGCAGCCCTGGAGGAGGCCGTATTATCGGGGAGCTGTTTTTT. As protein: CASSPGGGRIIGELFF.

V is TRBV7-2 and J is TRBJ2-4; 7 bases align to TRBD1. Germline-derived CDR1 and CDR2 are SGHTA and FQGNSA. This CDR3 is 17 amino acids long. The ends lost 1 base at V and 3 bases at J; junction bases unmatched: 9. CDR3 DNA: TGTGCCAGCAGCTTAGGGGACAGCCTTGGGGTCAAAAACATTCAGTACTTC. Protein: CASSLGDSLGVKNIQYF.

V gene TRBV9 combines with J gene TRBJ1-2; 10 bases are shared with TRBD1. The V gene's germline CDR1 is SGDLS and CDR2 YYNGEE. J gave up 6 bases and V 3 bases, and 5 bases lay outside the gene matches. The CDR3 runs 14 residues. CDR3 amino acids: CASSDDRGPHGYTF. The DNA of the CDR3 is TGTGCCAGCAGCGATGACAGGGGGCCCCATGGCTACACCTTC.

This chain joins TRBV29-1 and TRBJ1-2; D not resolved. CDR1 SQVTM and CDR2 ANQGSEA come from the germline V gene. V dropped 2 bases and J dropped 5 bases, with 9 bases sitting between them. The CDR3 runs 12 residues. CDR3 in amino acids: CSVEKSGYGYTF. The DNA for the CDR3 is TGCAGCGTTGAAAAATCCGGGTATGGCTACACCTTC.

The chain couples TRBV7-2 to TRBJ2-7; D is perhaps TRBD2 (6 bases). Trimming cost V 1 base and J 4 bases, with 11 bases left between them. Germline assignment: CDR1 SGHTA and CDR2 FQGNSA. The CDR3 runs to 14 residues. The CDR3 nucleotides are TGTGCCAGCAGCTTAGTTGGCGGGATGTACGAGCAGTACTTC. It specifies CASSLVGGMYEQYF.

J is TRBJ1-1 and V is TRBV7-9, with a possible D match to TRBD1 (5 bases). From germline, CDR1 is SEHNR and CDR2 FQNEAQ (reference sequence). V was trimmed by 0 bases and J by 1 base, leaving 15 bases between them. There are 17 residues in the CDR3. The CDR3 DNA reads as TGTGCCAGCAGCTTAGCTTTGGGGACTTTCGGGAACACTGAAGCTTTCTTT. It translates to CASSLALGTFGNTEAFF.

As regards this clone: This may come from a read error, since a much larger clone is one base off. Other DNA sequences in the same sample also yield this CDR3. The V and J genes are TRBV9 and TRBJ2-2; D unclear. CDR1 and CDR2 (germline): SGDLS, YYNGEE. V was trimmed by 3 bases and J by 0 bases, leaving 0 bases between them. CDR3 size: 12 residues. CDR3 in DNA: TGTGCCAGCAGCGCGAACACCGGGGAGCTGTTTTTT. Translated, it gives CASSANTGELFF.

The gene calls are TRBV29-1 and TRBJ2-5; 7 nucleotides align to TRBD1. The better agreement between TRBJ2-7 and the DNA end casts doubt on the J call. Per germline, CDR1 SQVTM and CDR2 ANQGSEA. This CDR3 spans 13 amino acids. CDR3 sequence: CSVKGQYSYEQYF. In nucleotides, the CDR3 is TGCAGCGTTAAGGGACAGTACTCCTACGAGCAGTACTTC.

In regard to this clone: One end of the junction does not line up with germline, which may come from a read error. The chain couples TRBV6-1 to TRBJ2-7; TRBD1 is a possible D gene (5 bases). The CDR3 consists of 13 residues. The germline gives CDR1 MNHNS, CDR2 SASEGT. The CDR3 sequence is CSSLSGHSYEQYF. In DNA form, the CDR3 reads TGCTCCTCCTTGTCCGGACACTCCTACGAGCAGTACTTC.

V is TRBV30 and J is TRBJ2-6; D not certain. The germline V and J ends were trimmed by 2 bases and 2 bases, with 4 bases remaining between them. The CDR3 runs 13 residues. Germline lookup yields CDR1 GTSNPN and CDR2 SVGIG (reference sequence). The CDR3 sequence is CAWSFAGANVLTF. The CDR3 DNA follows: TGTGCCTGGAGTTTCGCTGGGGCCAACGTCCTGACTTTC.

This rearrangement joins TRBV18 to TRBJ1-1; 8 bases line up with TRBD1. Germline V gene sequence: CDR1 KGHSH, CDR2 LQKENI. Trimming took 3 bases from V and 4 from J; bases not matched to a gene: 7. This CDR3 has 15 amino acids. CDR3 amino acids: CASSPQGAVVTEAFF. In DNA form, the CDR3 reads TGTGCCAGCTCACCGCAGGGGGCGGTGGTCACTGAAGCTTTCTTT. Full variable domain (missing parts from reference TRBV18 and TRBJ1-1): NAGVMQNPRHLVRRRGQEARLRCSPMKGHSHVYWYRQLPEEGLKFMVYLQKENIIDESGMPKERFSAEFPKEGPSILRIQQVVRGDSAAYFCASSPQGAVVTEAFFGQGTRLTVV.

V usage is TRBV28 and J usage is TRBJ1-1; D is perhaps TRBD1 (5 bases). Looked up from germline, CDR1 is MDHEN and CDR2 is SYDVKM. Trimming shortened V by 5 bases and J by 0 bases, and 16 bases separated the two germline ends. This CDR3 spans 16 amino acids. In nucleotides, the CDR3 is TGTGCCAGCAGTCACCTCGGGGGACCTATGAACACTGAAGCTTTCTTT. This gives the protein CASSHLGGPMNTEAFF.

V usage is TRBV25-1 and J usage is TRBJ1-3, with a possible D match to TRBD1 (6 bases). V was shortened by 2 bases and J by 0 bases, with 11 bases between the two germline ends. This CDR3 contains 16 residues. The germline gives CDR1 MGHDK, CDR2 SYGVNS. The CDR3 reads CASSERTAASGNTIYF. CDR3 DNA: TGTGCCAGCAGTGAACGGACAGCGGCCTCTGGAAACACCATATATTTT.

The rearrangement links TRBV6-6 to TRBJ2-1; D might be TRBD2 (6 bases). Germline-derived CDR1 and CDR2 are MNHNY and SVGAGI (reference sequence). The CDR3 runs 15 residues. Deletions cut 0 bases from V and 5 bases from J, with 11 bases between. CDR3 DNA: TGTGCCAGCAGTTACTCTCTAGCGACGAACAATGAGCAGTTCTTC. Translated: CASSYSLATNNEQFF.

This clone came up a few times. This chain links TRBV2 with TRBJ1-4; D gene unclear. CDR1 is SNHLY, CDR2 FYNNEI, per germline. The CDR3 covers 15 residues. Deletions cut 6 bases from V and 0 bases from J, with 11 bases between. The CDR3 nucleotides are TGTGCCAGCAGCTTACAGTCCGCAACTAATGAAAAACTGTTTTTT. Its translation is CASSLQSATNEKLFF. The whole variable domain, remainder taken from reference TRBV2 and TRBJ1-4, is EPEVTQTPSHQVTQMGQEVILRCVPISNHLYFYWYRQILGQKVEFLVSFYNNEISEKSEIFDDQFSVERPDGSNFTLKIRSTKLEDSAMYFCASSLQSATNEKLFFGSGTQLSVL.